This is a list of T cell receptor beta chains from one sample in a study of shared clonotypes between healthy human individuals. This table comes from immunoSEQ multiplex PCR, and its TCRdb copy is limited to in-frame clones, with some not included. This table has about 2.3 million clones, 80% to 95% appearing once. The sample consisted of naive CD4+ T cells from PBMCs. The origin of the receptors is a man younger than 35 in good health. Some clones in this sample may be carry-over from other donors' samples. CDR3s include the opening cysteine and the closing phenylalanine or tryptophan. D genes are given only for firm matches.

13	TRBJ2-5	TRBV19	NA	TGTGCCAGTAGTATCGGCCCCCGGGAGACCCAGTACTTC	CASSIGPRETQYF
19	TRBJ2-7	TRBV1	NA	TGCACCAGCAGCCAAGATCCGGAAGGACTTTGGCAGGCGGCCTACGAGCAGTACTTC	CTSSQDPEGLWQAAYEQYF
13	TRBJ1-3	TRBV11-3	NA	TGTGCCAGCAGCTCCAACTCTGGAAACACCATATATTTT	CASSSNSGNTIYF
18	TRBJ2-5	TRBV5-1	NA	TGCGCCAGCAGCGGGATCCCACGGGACATTTGGTACCAAGAGACCCAGTACTTC	CASSGIPRDIWYQETQYF
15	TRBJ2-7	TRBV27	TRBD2	TGTGCCAGCACCACACCTAGCGGGGGGTCCTACGAGCAGTACTTC	CASTTPSGGSYEQYF
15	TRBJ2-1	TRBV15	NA	TGTGCCACCAGCAGAGTTCCTAGCACCTACAATGAGCAGTTCTTC	CATSRVPSTYNEQFF
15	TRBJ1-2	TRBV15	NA	TGTGCCACCAGCCCCCGGACAGACCCCGCTAGTCGCTACACCTTC	CATSPRTDPASRYTF
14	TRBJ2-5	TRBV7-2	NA	TGTGCCAGCAGCTTAGCACGACAGGTCGAGACCCAGTACTTC	CASSLARQVETQYF
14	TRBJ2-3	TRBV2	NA	TGTGCCAGCAGTGAAGCTGCAACCACAGATACGCAGTATTTT	CASSEAATTDTQYF
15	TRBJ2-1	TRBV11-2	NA	TGTGCCAGCACGGTTGGCCGGAGCTCCTACAATGAGCAGTTCTTC	CASTVGRSSYNEQFF
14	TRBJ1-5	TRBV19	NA	TGTGCCAGTAGTATAGAAGCTGGGAATCAGCCCCAGCATTTT	CASSIEAGNQPQHF
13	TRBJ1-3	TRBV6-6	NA	TGTGCCAGCATACGGGGCTCTGGAAACACCATATATTTT	CASIRGSGNTIYF
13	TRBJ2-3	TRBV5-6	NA	TGTGCCAGCAGCGTGGACGGAGCTACGAGTCAGTATTTT	CASSVDGATSQYF
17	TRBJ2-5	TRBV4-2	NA	TGTGCCAGCAGCCAAGGCCACCCGGACATTCGGGGGGAGACCCAGTACTTC	CASSQGHPDIRGETQYF
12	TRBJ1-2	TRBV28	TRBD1	TGTGCCAGCAGTCCCCGGGACAGGGCAGGTACCTTC	CASSPRDRAGTF
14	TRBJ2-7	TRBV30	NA	TGTGCCTGGAGTGTACCGACAAAGTTTTACGAGCAGTACTTC	CAWSVPTKFYEQYF
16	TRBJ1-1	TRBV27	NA	TGTGCCAGCAGTTTTACCCGACCAGGAGGGAACACTGAAGCTTTCTTT	CASSFTRPGGNTEAFF
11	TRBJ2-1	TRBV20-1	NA	TGCAGTGCTAGACCGGTACATGAGCAGTTCTTC	CSARPVHEQFF
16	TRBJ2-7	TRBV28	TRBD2	TGTGCCACCTCCGGGGCTAGCGGGAGTGTCTCCTACGAGCAGTACTTC	CATSGASGSVSYEQYF
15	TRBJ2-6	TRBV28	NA	TGTGCCAGCAGTTCTGGAGGCTCTGGGGCCAACGTCCTGACTTTC	CASSSGGSGANVLTF